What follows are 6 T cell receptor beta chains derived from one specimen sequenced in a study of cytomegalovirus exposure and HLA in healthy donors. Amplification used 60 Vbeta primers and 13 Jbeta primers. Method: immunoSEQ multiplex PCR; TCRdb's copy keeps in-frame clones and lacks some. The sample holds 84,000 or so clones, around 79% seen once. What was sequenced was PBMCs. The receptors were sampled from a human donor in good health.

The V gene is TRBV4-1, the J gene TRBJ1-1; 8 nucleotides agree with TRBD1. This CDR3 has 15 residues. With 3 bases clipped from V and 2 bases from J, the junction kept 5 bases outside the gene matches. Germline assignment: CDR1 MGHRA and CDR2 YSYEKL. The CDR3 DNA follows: TGCGCCAGCAGCCACCCCGGACAGGGCAACACTGAAGCTTTCTTT. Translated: CASSHPGQGNTEAFF.

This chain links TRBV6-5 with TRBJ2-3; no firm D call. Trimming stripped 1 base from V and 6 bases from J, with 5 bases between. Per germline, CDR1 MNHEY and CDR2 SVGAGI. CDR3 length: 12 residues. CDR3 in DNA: TGTGCCAGCAGTTACTATATGGATACGCAGTATTTT. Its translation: CASSYYMDTQYF.

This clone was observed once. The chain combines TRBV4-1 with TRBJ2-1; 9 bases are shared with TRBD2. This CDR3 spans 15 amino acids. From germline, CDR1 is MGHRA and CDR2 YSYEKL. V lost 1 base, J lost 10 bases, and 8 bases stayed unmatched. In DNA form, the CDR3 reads TGCGCCAGCAGCCAAGTGGAGACTAGCGGAGTAGAGCAGTTCTTC. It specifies CASSQVETSGVEQFF.

CDR3 nucleotides: TGCGCCAGCAGCCAACTCTTAATGGGGGGGCCCGAGCAGTACTTC. As protein: CASSQLLMGGPEQYF. The chain links TRBV4-1 to TRBJ2-7; possibly TRBD2 for D (7 bases). CDR3 length: 15 residues. V lost 2 bases to trimming and J lost 6 bases, with 17 bases between them. Germline CDR1 is MGHRA and CDR2 is YSYEKL.

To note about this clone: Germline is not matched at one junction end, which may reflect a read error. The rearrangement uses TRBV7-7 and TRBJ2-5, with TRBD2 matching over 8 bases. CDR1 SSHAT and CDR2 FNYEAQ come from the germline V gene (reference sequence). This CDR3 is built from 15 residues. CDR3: CASSLGAGVQETQYF. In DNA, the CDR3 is TGTGCTAGCAGCTTAGGAGCGGGGGTCCAAGAGACCCAGTACTTC.

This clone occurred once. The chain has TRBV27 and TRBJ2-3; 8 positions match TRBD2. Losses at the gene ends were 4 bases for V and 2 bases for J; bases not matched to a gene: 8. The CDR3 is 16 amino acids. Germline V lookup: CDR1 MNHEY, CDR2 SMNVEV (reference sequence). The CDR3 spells CASSYGRGGNTDTQYF. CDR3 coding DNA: TGTGCCAGCAGTTATGGTCGGGGGGGGAACACAGATACGCAGTATTTT.